One sample yielded the 30 T cell receptor beta chains listed below, sequenced in a study of shared clonotypes between healthy human individuals. The method was immunoSEQ multiplex PCR; TCRdb's version includes in-frame clones alone and lacks a portion of them. This sample has some 1,600,000 clones, with 95% to 99% found just once. The sequenced material came from naive CD4+ T cells sorted from blood. Sample subset: CD45RA+ positively selected. These receptors originate from a man aged 25-45 years in good health.

The V and J genes are TRBV5-8 and TRBJ2-6; D unresolved. Germline V lookup: CDR1 SGHTS, CDR2 YDEGEE. The CDR3 contains 17 residues. V was pared by 2 bases and J by 0 bases, with 12 bases between. This CDR3 reads CASSLDGWFSGANVLTF. CDR3 DNA sequence: TGTGCCAGCAGCTTAGACGGGTGGTTCTCTGGGGCCAACGTCCTGACTTTC.

J is TRBJ1-1 and V is TRBV28; no firm D call. V lost 2 bases to trimming and J lost 8 bases, with 12 bases between them. The germline V gene has CDR1 MDHEN and CDR2 SYDVKM. The length of the CDR3 is 13 residues. The CDR3 DNA reads as TGTGCCAGCAGTTTAAGCCCGGGATTCGAAGCTTTCTTT. Its protein is CASSLSPGFEAFF. The full variable domain, with the rest looked up from reference TRBV28 and TRBJ1-1, is DVKVTQSSRYLVKRTGEKVFLECVQDMDHENMFWYRQDPGLGLRLIYFSYDVKMKEKGDIPEGYSVSREKKERFSLILESASTNQTSMYLCASSLSPGFEAFFGQGTRLTVV.

The chain uses TRBV10-1 and TRBJ1-4; D remains unclear. The V and J ends lost 4 bases and 3 bases respectively, with 9 bases between them. The CDR3 is made up of 14 amino acids. CDR1 and CDR2 (germline): WNHNN, SYGVQD (reference sequence). The CDR3 protein is CASSAGSANEKLFF. The CDR3 DNA sequence: TGCGCCAGCAGTGCGGGGTCAGCTAATGAAAAACTGTTTTTT.

V usage is TRBV4-3 and J usage is TRBJ2-2; 7 bases map to TRBD1. This CDR3 has 18 amino acids. Germline assignment: CDR1 LGHNA and CDR2 YSLEER. J gave up 7 bases and V 0 bases, and 14 bases lay outside the gene matches. CDR3 in DNA: TGCGCCAGCAGCCAAGATCGGATCAGGCAGGGGGTTTACGGGGAGCTGTTTTTT. Encoded protein: CASSQDRIRQGVYGELFF.

To note about this clone: Other DNA sequences of this sample code for an identical CDR3. The rearrangement links TRBV5-1 to TRBJ2-7, with D maybe TRBD2 (5 bases). Germline V gene sequence: CDR1 SGHRS, CDR2 YFSETQ. V lost 4 bases and J lost 2, with 7 bases in between. This CDR3 is 12 amino acids long. The CDR3 loop is CASSLGAYEQYF. The CDR3 nucleotides read TGCGCCAGCAGCCTCGGGGCCTACGAGCAGTACTTC.

With regard to this clone: This specimen includes other DNA sequences encoding the same CDR3. This chain uses TRBV28 with TRBJ1-2, with D possibly matching TRBD1 (5 bases). The length of the CDR3 is 11 residues. V lost 4 bases and J lost 5, with 5 bases in between. Germline values: CDR1 MDHEN, CDR2 SYDVKM. In nucleotides, the CDR3 is TGTGCCAGCAGTTGGGGGTATGGCTACACCTTC. Residues: CASSWGYGYTF.

This clone was recorded only once. CDR3 coding DNA: TGTGCCAGCAGCTTTTCAGAGAGCACTGAAGCTTTCTTT. Amino acid sequence: CASSFSESTEAFF. The chain couples TRBV7-3 to TRBJ1-1; no clear D. The CDR3 extends over 13 amino acids. V gave up 3 bases and J gave up 4 bases, with 9 bases separating them. The germline gives CDR1 SGHTA, CDR2 FQGTGA.

The rearrangement uses TRBV2 and TRBJ1-2; D gene unclear. The germline gives CDR1 SNHLY, CDR2 FYNNEI. V lost 7 bases, J lost 13 bases, and 19 bases lay in between. CDR3 length equals 12 residues. CDR3 amino acids: CASTRDIAAGTF. In DNA, the CDR3 is TGTGCCAGCACTAGAGACATAGCCGCTGGCACCTTC.

The J gene is TRBJ1-1, the V gene TRBV11-2; no definite D call. CDR1 is SGHAT and CDR2 is FQNNGV in the germline V gene. Trimming cost V 7 bases and J 5 bases, with 17 bases left between them. CDR3 size: 14 residues. Here the CDR3 DNA reads TGTGCCAGCACTTCTCTAGGAAACGAGACTGAAGCTTTCTTT. Its protein product is CASTSLGNETEAFF.

The chain employs TRBV10-1 and TRBJ1-1; D not certain. The CDR3 is made up of 15 amino acids. Germline CDR1 WNHNN, CDR2 SYGVQD (reference sequence). V shed 2 bases and J shed 0 bases, with 10 bases lying between them. The chain's CDR3 is CASSEEQAMNTEAFF. Here the CDR3 DNA reads TGCGCCAGCAGTGAGGAGCAAGCCATGAACACTGAAGCTTTCTTT.

The chain couples TRBV6-4 to TRBJ2-7, with TRBD1 matching 8 bases. V gave up 5 bases and J gave up 6 bases; unmatched junction bases: 12. This CDR3 region has 15 residues. Germline assignment: CDR1 MRHNA and CDR2 SNTAGT. Written as DNA, the CDR3 is TGTGCCAGCAGTCACCGGACAGGGACGCTCTGCGAGCAGTACTTC. Translated, it gives CASSHRTGTLCEQYF.

This sequence joins TRBV7-3 and TRBJ2-3, with TRBD2 matching 10 bases. The CDR3 is 16 residues long. In germline, CDR1 is SGHTA, CDR2 FQGTGA. The V segment lost 5 bases and the J segment 4 bases; nucleotides outside the gene matches: 9. The CDR3 loop is CASSDIVAGGPDTQYF. CDR3 nucleotide sequence: TGTGCCAGCAGCGACATAGTAGCGGGAGGACCAGATACGCAGTATTTT.

The chain employs TRBV7-2 and TRBJ1-2, with 8 bases fitting TRBD1. The V segment lost 1 base and the J segment 4 bases; nucleotides outside the gene matches: 8. This CDR3 contains 16 residues. The germline V gene has CDR1 SGHTA and CDR2 FQGNSA. Here the CDR3 reads CASSLVSGTGGYGYTF. The CDR3 nucleotides are TGTGCCAGCAGCTTAGTGTCCGGGACAGGAGGCTATGGCTACACCTTC.

The chain employs TRBV7-8 and TRBJ1-5, with 9 bases identical to TRBD1. Germline values: CDR1 SGHVS, CDR2 FQNEAQ. V shed 8 bases, J shed 5 bases, and the junction held 4 bases outside the gene matches. The CDR3 contains 13 residues. The CDR3 sequence is CASSGTGHQPQHF. Written as DNA, the CDR3 is TGTGCCAGCTCCGGGACAGGGCATCAGCCCCAGCATTTT.

The V call is TRBV7-9, the J call TRBJ1-2; D may be TRBD1 (5 bases). Per germline, CDR1 SEHNR and CDR2 FQNEAQ (reference sequence). The CDR3 is made up of 14 amino acids. The V gene lost 5 bases and the J gene lost 5 bases, with 15 bases spanning the gap. CDR3 in amino acids: CASSTPAREYGYTF. CDR3 nucleotides: TGTGCCAGCAGCACGCCGGCCAGGGAATATGGCTACACCTTC.

The V gene is TRBV28, the J gene TRBJ1-5, with a tentative D call TRBD1 (6 bases). Germline V gene data show CDR1 as MDHEN and CDR2 as SYDVKM. Trimming removed 7 bases at V and 9 bases at J, with 19 bases between. The CDR3 covers 14 residues. The CDR3 region has the DNA TGTGCCAGCACCCAAGGGGTAGTGGGGGCGCCCCAGCATTTT. Protein sequence: CASTQGVVGAPQHF.

The chain recombines TRBV5-4 with TRBJ2-1, with 13 bases identical to TRBD2. Trimming took 4 bases from V and 8 from J; bases not matched to a gene: 9. The CDR3 has 16 amino acids. The V gene's germline CDR1 is SGHNT and CDR2 YYREEE (reference sequence). CDR3 bases: TGTGCCAGCAGCCCCGGGACTAGCGGGAACTTCTATGAGCAGTTCTTC. Amino acid sequence: CASSPGTSGNFYEQFF.

With respect to this clone: Other DNA sequences in this sample translate to the same CDR3. The V and J genes are TRBV9 and TRBJ2-7, with D perhaps being TRBD1 or TRBD2 (5 bases each). This CDR3 has 15 residues. V was cut by 0 bases and J by 2 bases, with 12 bases left in between. Germline loops: CDR1 SGDLS, CDR2 YYNGEE. CDR3 DNA: TGTGCCAGCAGCGTAGGGGGGACGGCTACCTACGAGCAGTACTTC. Residues: CASSVGGTATYEQYF.

This clone was seen only once. The rearrangement uses TRBV5-4 and TRBJ1-2, with 11 bases fitting TRBD1. V shed 1 base, J shed 8 bases, and the junction held 10 bases outside the gene matches. Germline CDR1 SGHNT, CDR2 YYREEE (reference sequence). The CDR3 extends over 16 amino acids. The CDR3 DNA is TGTGCCAGCAGCTTGTTCCTAGGACAGGGGGCCGGAGGCTACACCTTC. Translated, it gives CASSLFLGQGAGGYTF.

The V and J genes are TRBV5-1 and TRBJ2-1; D ambiguous. The CDR3 is 17 residues long. Germline CDR1 reads SGHRS; CDR2 reads YFSETQ. V shed 3 bases and J shed 0 bases, with 16 bases lying between them. DNA for the CDR3: TGCGCCAGCAGCTCAAACAGAAGGGTGAGCTCCTACAATGAGCAGTTCTTC. Protein product: CASSSNRRVSSYNEQFF.

The V and J genes are TRBV9 and TRBJ1-1; D gene unclear. The CDR3 has 15 residues. V was trimmed by 2 bases and J by 0 bases, leaving 11 bases between them. The germline V gene encodes CDR1 SGDLS and CDR2 YYNGEE. The CDR3 DNA reads as TGTGCCAGCAGCGTGGTAGCAGACCTGAACACTGAAGCTTTCTTT. Its protein product is CASSVVADLNTEAFF.

This chain joins TRBV7-9 and TRBJ2-5, with D maybe TRBD2 (5 bases). Germline V CDR1 and CDR2: SEHNR, FQNEAQ (reference sequence). The CDR3 consists of 17 residues. The V end was cut by 4 bases, the J end by 3 bases, with 21 bases between. This chain's CDR3 is CASSSGMGSSTKETQYF. The CDR3 region has the DNA TGTGCCAGCAGCTCCGGAATGGGATCTAGCACTAAAGAGACCCAGTACTTC.

V is TRBV9 and J is TRBJ2-3; 7 positions match TRBD2. V shed 4 bases and J 3 bases; nucleotides not matched to a gene: 14. Looked up from germline, CDR1 is SGDLS and CDR2 is YYNGEE. There are 17 residues in the CDR3. The CDR3 nucleotides are TGTGCCAGCAGCCCGGGTAGCGGGCGACTCTCTACAGATACGCAGTATTTT. It codes for CASSPGSGRLSTDTQYF. Variable domain in full (rest from reference TRBV9 and TRBJ2-3): DSGVTQTPKHLITATGQRVTLRCSPRSGDLSVYWYQQSLDQGLQFLIQYYNGEERAKGNILERFSAQQFPDLHSELNLSSLELGDSALYFCASSPGSGRLSTDTQYFGPGTRLTVL.

The chain is built from TRBV28 and TRBJ1-5; tentatively, D is TRBD1 (6 bases). The V end was cut by 2 bases, the J end by 4 bases, with 12 bases between. Germline loops: CDR1 MDHEN, CDR2 SYDVKM. The CDR3 spans 15 residues. The DNA of the CDR3 is TGTGCCAGCAGTTTACGGGACACCCTAAATCAGCCCCAGCATTTT. Encoded protein: CASSLRDTLNQPQHF.

The chain recombines TRBV6-1 with TRBJ1-2; D gene uncertain. The CDR3 spans 14 residues. V lost 10 bases, J lost 5 bases, and 20 bases lay in between. Germline-derived CDR1 and CDR2 are MNHNS and SASEGT. The CDR3 coding sequence is TGTGCCACCAACGGGCCGTACGACTTATATGGCTACACCTTC. This translates into CATNGPYDLYGYTF.

The chain couples TRBV19 to TRBJ1-5, with D tentatively TRBD1 (5 bases). Germline CDR1 reads LNHDA; CDR2 reads SQIVND (reference sequence). Deletions cut 7 bases from V and 3 bases from J, with 10 bases between. This CDR3 has 13 residues. The CDR3 bases are TGTGCCAGTATCGGAGGGGTCAATCAGCCCCAGCATTTT. Protein: CASIGGVNQPQHF.

This clone has just a few counts. The chain has TRBV19 and TRBJ1-5; D is ambiguous. The CDR3 extends over 14 amino acids. Germline loops: CDR1 LNHDA, CDR2 SQIVND (reference sequence). V gave up 3 bases and J gave up 12 bases, with 18 bases separating them. CDR3 in amino acids: CASSIIPGTKVQHF. CDR3 bases: TGTGCCAGTAGTATTATCCCGGGAACAAAGGTCCAGCATTTT.

Note on this clone: At the DNA level, this CDR3 is encoded by other sequences in the same sample as well. The rearrangement links TRBV6-1 to TRBJ2-7, with unresolved D. Trimming took 3 bases from V and 3 from J, leaving 6 bases between them. The length of the CDR3 is 12 residues. Germline CDR1 is MNHNS and CDR2 is SASEGT. Here the CDR3 DNA reads TGTGCCAGCAGTGAGCAGCTCTACGAGCAGTACTTC. This sequence encodes CASSEQLYEQYF.

The rearrangement links TRBV6-5 to TRBJ2-7, with 8 bases lining up with TRBD2. The CDR3 has 13 residues. Germline V gene sequence: CDR1 MNHEY, CDR2 SVGAGI. The junction had 5 bases not matched to a gene; V was cut back by 8 bases and J by 2 bases. The CDR3, as DNA: TGTGCCAGCGCTAGCGGGTGGGCCTACGAGCAGTACTTC. This gives the protein CASASGWAYEQYF.

V is TRBV7-2 and J is TRBJ2-1; perhaps TRBD1 as D (5 bases). V lost 2 bases, J lost 8 bases, and 10 bases lay in between. Germline assignment: CDR1 SGHTA and CDR2 FQGNSA. The CDR3 loop spans 13 amino acids. The CDR3: CASSLSGPDEQFF. CDR3 sequence (DNA): TGTGCCAGCAGCTTATCAGGGCCCGATGAGCAGTTCTTC. Looking up the rest from reference TRBV7-2 and TRBJ2-1 gives the full variable domain: GAGVSQSPSNKVTEKGKDVELRCDPISGHTALYWYRQSLGQGLEFLIYFQGNSAPDKSGLPSDRFSAERTGGSVSTLTIQRTQQEDSAVYLCASSLSGPDEQFFGPGTRLTVL.